One sample yielded the 32 T cell receptor beta chains listed below, sequenced in a study of blood T cell repertoires in COVID-19. TCRdb's table, derived via immunoSEQ multiplex PCR, lists solely in-frame clones and lacks some. The sample has 400,000 to 500,000 clones, 70% to 90% seen once. Sequences were obtained from PBMCs or T cells enriched from blood (not recorded which). All receptors come from a young woman who had been exposed to COVID-19.

The chain is built from TRBV6-1 and TRBJ2-7; D gene unclear. V was clipped by 0 bases and J by 3 bases, with 6 bases between them. The CDR3 sequence is 13 residues long. Per the germline V gene, CDR1 is MNHNS and CDR2 is SASEGT. The CDR3 spells CASSEAWSYEQYF. In DNA, the CDR3 is TGTGCCAGCAGTGAAGCTTGGAGCTACGAGCAGTACTTC.

The CDR3 loop is CASRLRDNYNSPLHF. CDR3 DNA sequence: TGCGCCAGCCGTTTGAGGGACAACTATAATTCACCCCTCCACTTT. V and J are TRBV5-1 and TRBJ1-6; the D gene is possibly TRBD1 (6 bases). This CDR3 spans 15 amino acids. Trimming stripped 7 bases from V and 3 bases from J, with 14 bases between. In germline, CDR1 is SGHRS, CDR2 YFSETQ.

The CDR3 reads CATAWGDRLYEQYF. The CDR3 bases are TGTGCCACCGCCTGGGGGGACCGACTCTACGAGCAGTACTTC. The gene calls are TRBV7-9 and TRBJ2-7, with D maybe TRBD2 (6 bases). Per the germline V gene, CDR1 is SEHNR and CDR2 is FQNEAQ (reference sequence). Trimming took off 10 bases at V and 3 bases at J, with 19 bases between the two ends. The length of the CDR3 is 14 residues.

V usage is TRBV7-2 and J usage is TRBJ2-7; TRBD1 matches at 8 bases. CDR1 is SGHTA, CDR2 FQGNSA, per germline. This CDR3 comprises 15 residues. With V trimmed by 2 bases and J by 7 bases, 10 bases remained unmatched. The CDR3: CASSLSQGALREQYF. The CDR3 bases are TGTGCCAGCAGCTTAAGTCAGGGGGCGCTTAGGGAGCAGTACTTC.

The chain is built from TRBV29-1 and TRBJ2-1, with TRBD1 as a possible D gene (6 bases). CDR1 is SQVTM, CDR2 ANQGSEA, per germline. The CDR3 totals 11 residues. Trimming shortened V by 5 bases and J by 9 bases, and 11 bases separated the two germline ends. The CDR3 region has the DNA TGCAGCGTTCCGACAGGAGGTGAGCAGTTCTTC. It is translated as CSVPTGGEQFF.

On this clone itself: The sample carries other DNA sequences with the same CDR3. The chain is built from TRBV27 and TRBJ1-1, with a weak D call TRBD1 (5 bases). CDR3 size: 12 residues. Germline V CDR1 and CDR2: MNHEY, SMNVEV (reference sequence). Trimming cost V 6 bases and J 4 bases, with 9 bases left between them. The CDR3: CASRQGGTEAFF. In DNA form, the CDR3 reads TGTGCCAGCAGGCAGGGTGGCACTGAAGCTTTCTTT.

Of note for this clone: Compared with germline, one end of the junction differs, possibly owing to a read error. This chain links TRBV28 with TRBJ2-7; D might be TRBD2 (5 bases). CDR3 length: 15 residues. Looked up from germline, CDR1 is MDHEN and CDR2 is SYDVKM. The CDR3 here is CASSLPSGISYEQYF. The DNA for the CDR3 is TGTGCCAGTAGTTTACCGTCCGGGATCTCCTACGAGCAGTACTTC.

V usage is TRBV28 and J usage is TRBJ2-7, with D possibly being TRBD2 (5 bases). Trimming took 5 bases from V and 3 from J, leaving 14 bases between them. The germline CDR1 and CDR2 sequences are MDHEN and SYDVKM. The length of the CDR3 is 14 residues. The CDR3 nucleotides are TGTGCCAGCAGTATACCAAGGGAGTTCTACGAGCAGTACTTC. Protein: CASSIPREFYEQYF.

CDR3 sequence reads: CASSLGLAGEQYF. The DNA for the CDR3 is TGTGCCAGCAGCTTAGGGCTAGCGGGCGAGCAGTACTTC. The chain links TRBV7-8 to TRBJ2-7; the match to TRBD2 covers 8 bases. Trimming cost V 1 base and J 6 bases; bases outside gene matches: 2. Per the germline V gene, CDR1 is SGHVS and CDR2 is FQNEAQ. The CDR3 sequence is 13 residues long.

V gene TRBV7-3 combines with J gene TRBJ1-4, with D unclear. CDR1 SGHTA and CDR2 FQGTGA come from the germline V gene. The germline V and J ends were trimmed by 8 bases and 0 bases, with 13 bases remaining between them. This CDR3 is built from 15 residues. The chain's CDR3 is CASRAEGATNEKLFF. CDR3 DNA: TGTGCCAGCCGGGCCGAGGGAGCAACTAATGAAAAACTGTTTTTT.

This clone came up once. The chain combines TRBV11-1 with TRBJ1-2; possibly TRBD1 for D (5 bases). V gave up 0 bases and J gave up 4 bases, with 6 bases separating them. CDR3 length: 13 amino acids. Germline lookup yields CDR1 SGHAT and CDR2 FQDESV (reference sequence). CDR3 protein: CASSLAGGYGYTF. The CDR3 bases are TGTGCCAGCAGCTTAGCGGGGGGCTATGGCTACACCTTC.

This clone was counted between two and nine times. The genes are TRBV9 and TRBJ1-1; D not resolved. CDR1 is SGDLS and CDR2 is YYNGEE in the germline V gene. CDR3 length: 13 amino acids. V dropped 0 bases and J dropped 7 bases, with 10 bases sitting between them. CDR3 sequence (DNA): TGTGCCAGCAGCGTAGGTGGTTGGAGTGAAGCTTTCTTT. Translating gives CASSVGGWSEAFF. Full variable domain (remainder filled in from reference TRBV9 and TRBJ1-1): DSGVTQTPKHLITATGQRVTLRCSPRSGDLSVYWYQQSLDQGLQFLIQYYNGEERAKGNILERFSAQQFPDLHSELNLSSLELGDSALYFCASSVGGWSEAFFGQGTRLTVV.

The V gene is TRBV24-1, the J gene TRBJ2-7; D not resolved. This CDR3 region has 12 residues. Trimming took 4 bases from V and 1 from J, leaving 4 bases between them. Germline CDR1 KGHDR, CDR2 SFDVKD. Written as DNA, the CDR3 is TGTGCCACCAGTGACCAATCCTACGAGCAGTACTTC. Encoded protein: CATSDQSYEQYF.

The gene calls are TRBV15 and TRBJ1-1; the D is unclear. V was cut by 1 base and J by 5 bases, with 14 bases left in between. The CDR3 is 15 residues long. The germline CDR1 and CDR2 sequences are LNHNV and YYDKDF (reference sequence). CDR3 protein: CATSRGSSGGTEAFF. In DNA, the CDR3 is TGTGCCACCAGCAGAGGATCCAGCGGTGGGACTGAAGCTTTCTTT.

The chain carries TRBV12-3 or TRBV12-4 and TRBJ1-1; D uncertain. V shed 3 bases and J shed 1 base, with 6 bases lying between them. This CDR3 is built from 13 residues. CDR3 amino acids: CASSFAGNTEAFF. The CDR3 DNA reads as TGTGCCAGCAGTTTTGCAGGGAACACTGAAGCTTTCTTT.

The V and J genes are TRBV29-1 and TRBJ2-2, with 7 bases lining up with TRBD2. The germline CDR1 and CDR2 sequences are SQVTM and ANQGSEA. Trimming at V came to 3 bases and at J to 7 bases, leaving 8 bases not matched to a gene. The CDR3 sequence is 14 residues long. CDR3 residues: CSVESGPGGGELFF. CDR3 nucleotide sequence: TGCAGCGTTGAGTCGGGACCGGGGGGCGGGGAGCTGTTTTTT.

The V and J genes are TRBV19 and TRBJ1-2; D not certain. Trimming left V 3 bases short and J 0 bases short, with 8 bases between. Per germline, CDR1 LNHDA and CDR2 SQIVND (reference sequence). CDR3 length: 14 amino acids. CDR3 coding DNA: TGTGCCAGTAGTATCGACATTTCTAACTATGGCTACACCTTC. Encoded protein: CASSIDISNYGYTF.

The chain combines TRBV28 with TRBJ2-4; possibly TRBD1 for D (5 bases). The CDR3 sequence is 14 residues long. Germline V gene lookup returns CDR1 MDHEN and CDR2 SYDVKM. V was clipped by 5 bases and J by 4 bases, with 12 bases between them. This CDR3 reads CASSPPTVKNIQYF. The CDR3 DNA reads as TGTGCCAGCAGTCCTCCGACAGTTAAAAACATTCAGTACTTC.

V is TRBV5-1 and J is TRBJ2-7, with 11 bases identical to TRBD2. Germline V gene sequence: CDR1 SGHRS, CDR2 YFSETQ. The CDR3 runs to 15 residues. J gave up 4 bases and V 4 bases, and 7 bases lay outside the gene matches. The CDR3 here is CASSLTSGGSYEQYF. The CDR3 DNA is TGCGCCAGCAGCCTAACTAGCGGGGGATCTTACGAGCAGTACTTC.

The V gene is TRBV4-1, the J gene TRBJ2-7; 8 nucleotides agree with TRBD2. CDR3 size: 16 residues. V trimming: 0 bases; J trimming: 4 bases; junction bases outside the gene matches: 8. Per the germline V gene, CDR1 is MGHRA and CDR2 is YSYEKL. Here the CDR3 reads CASSQDRSSGQYEQYF. The CDR3 DNA reads as TGCGCCAGCAGCCAAGATAGGTCTAGCGGGCAATACGAGCAGTACTTC.

The chain joins TRBV6-1 to TRBJ2-7; TRBD1 aligns across 12 bases. J lost 2 bases, V lost 4 bases, and 12 bases had no gene match. In germline, CDR1 is MNHNS, CDR2 SASEGT. This CDR3 is 18 amino acids long. As DNA, the CDR3 is TGTGCCAGCAGTGGAATCCGGGACAGGGGGCTCATCGCCTACGAGCAGTACTTC. Translating it yields CASSGIRDRGLIAYEQYF.

This sequence joins TRBV7-2 and TRBJ2-1, with 8 bases that match TRBD1. The V segment lost 9 bases and the J segment 2 bases; nucleotides outside the gene matches: 12. The CDR3 sequence is 16 residues long. The V gene's germline CDR1 is SGHTA and CDR2 FQGNSA. CDR3 DNA: TGTGCCAGTTCCTCGCAGGGGGCTGCAACCTACAATGAGCAGTTCTTC. Its translation is CASSSQGAATYNEQFF.

CDR3 coding DNA: TGTGCCAGCAGCTCATTTGGGACAGAGCCCTCGGAAGGCTACACCTTC. It codes for CASSSFGTEPSEGYTF. The gene calls are TRBV28 and TRBJ1-2; 7 nucleotides agree with TRBD1. J lost 8 bases, V lost 6 bases, and 18 bases had no gene match. CDR1 and CDR2 from the germline V gene are MDHEN and SYDVKM. CDR3 length: 16 amino acids.

V gene TRBV12-3 or TRBV12-4 combines with J gene TRBJ1-1; 7 bases are a match to TRBD1. The CDR3 contains 12 residues. V was pared by 5 bases and J by 9 bases, with 6 bases of the junction left unmatched. CDR3 region: CASSRDSLQAFF. CDR3 coding DNA: TGTGCCAGCAGTAGGGACAGCCTACAAGCTTTCTTT.

The gene calls are TRBV30 and TRBJ1-4; no clear D. This CDR3 has 14 residues. Per the germline V gene, CDR1 is GTSNPN and CDR2 is SVGIG (reference sequence). The V end lost 4 bases, the J end lost 4 bases, and 13 bases lay between the germline ends. For the CDR3, the DNA is TGTGCCTGGACGCCCCCGGGGTATAATGAAAAACTGTTTTTT. Amino acids: CAWTPPGYNEKLFF. Using reference TRBV30 and TRBJ1-4 for the parts outside the CDR3, the full variable domain is SQTIHQWPATLVQPVGSPLSLECTVEGTSNPNLYWYRQAAGRGLQLLFYSVGIGQISSEVPQNLSASRPQDRQFILSSKKLLLSDSGFYLCAWTPPGYNEKLFFGSGTQLSVL.

The chain recombines TRBV10-3 with TRBJ1-1; D is possibly TRBD1 (5 bases). This CDR3 has 14 amino acids. The V gene lost 6 bases and the J gene lost 4 bases, with 15 bases spanning the gap. Germline V CDR1 and CDR2: ENHRY, SYGVKD. In DNA, the CDR3 is TGTGCCATCAGGGCCCTATCAGGGTCCACTGAAGCTTTCTTT. As protein: CAIRALSGSTEAFF.

The V and J genes are TRBV28 and TRBJ1-5; the D is unclear. This CDR3 region has 15 residues. The V end lost 2 bases, the J end lost 0 bases, and 8 bases lay between the germline ends. Germline CDR1 is MDHEN and CDR2 is SYDVKM. The CDR3 here is CASSLSAYSNQPQHF. In DNA, the CDR3 is TGTGCCAGCAGTTTAAGCGCTTATAGCAATCAGCCCCAGCATTTT.

A remark on this clone: The junction shows a germline mismatch at one end, possibly a read error. This chain connects TRBV10-1 to TRBJ2-7; TRBD2 agrees at 15 bases. In germline, CDR1 is WNHNN, CDR2 SYGVQD (reference sequence). The CDR3 covers 13 residues. The CDR3 sequence is CASSPGTSGRILF. In nucleotides, the CDR3 is TGCGCCAGCAGCCCCGGGACTAGCGGGAGGATACTCTTC.

V usage is TRBV3-1 (or the pseudogene TRBV3-2) and J usage is TRBJ1-1; the match to TRBD1 covers 7 bases. Looked up from germline, CDR1 is LGHDT and CDR2 is YNNKEL (reference sequence). V shed 6 bases, J shed 1 base, and the junction held 8 bases outside the gene matches. CDR3 size: 15 residues. This chain's CDR3 is CASRRQGIGNTEAFF. CDR3 sequence (DNA): TGTGCCAGCAGGCGACAGGGTATTGGGAACACTGAAGCTTTCTTT.

This chain connects TRBV6-6 to TRBJ1-1, with TRBD1 as a possible D gene (5 bases). The CDR3 contains 16 residues. Germline assignment: CDR1 MNHNY and CDR2 SVGAGI (reference sequence). V was pared by 8 bases and J by 0 bases, with 19 bases between. This CDR3 reads CASVPPPGVMNTEAFF. DNA of the CDR3: TGTGCCAGCGTACCTCCGCCGGGGGTTATGAACACTGAAGCTTTCTTT.

As concerns this clone: This specimen includes other DNA sequences encoding the same CDR3. In DNA, the CDR3 is TGCGCCAGCAGCCGGGGGACAGATTCCTACGAGCAGTACTTC. The encoded protein is CASSRGTDSYEQYF. The V call is TRBV5-1, the J call TRBJ2-7; possibly TRBD1 for D (7 bases). CDR1 SGHRS and CDR2 YFSETQ come from the germline V gene. The CDR3 runs 14 residues. Trimming pared 4 bases from V and 1 base from J, leaving 12 bases between.

The gene calls are TRBV4-3 and TRBJ1-4; perhaps TRBD1 as D (5 bases). Trimming removed 1 base from V and 0 bases from J, with 12 bases in between. CDR1 and CDR2 (germline): LGHNA, YSLEER. The CDR3 covers 17 residues. CDR3 in amino acids: CASSQAGGTATNEKLFF. CDR3 nucleotide sequence: TGCGCCAGCAGCCAAGCGGGGGGAACCGCAACTAATGAAAAACTGTTTTTT.